This TCR beta chain was profiled in a study of post-analysis software for immune sequencing data. Concerning this clonotype itself: The antigen remains undetermined.

Incorporated into the TCR beta cDNA libraries were unique molecular identifiers, which served to reduce PCR and sequencing biases. TCRdb itself ran the PCR reads through MiXCR, one entry per CDR3 protein. The table shows about 570,000 distinct CDR3 sequences, with under 40% occurring only once. This CDR3 comprises 13 residues. Germline V gene data show CDR1 as ENHRY and CDR2 as SYGVKD. Points from the study as a whole: Same-batch preparations were strongly co-clustered by F measure. Controls showed lower frequencies than patients for five TRBV segments, and TRBV5-6, TRBV5-1 and TRBV20-1 were among these.

Sequenced sample: blood. The sequence was obtained from a girl younger than 18 with multiple sclerosis. The chain links TRBV10-3 to TRBJ2-5; a possible D gene is TRBD2 (6 bases). The J call may be faulty, since TRBJ2-4 better matches the DNA end. CDR3 amino acids: CAISGGGINIQYF. The CDR3 DNA reads as TGTGCCATCAGTGGGGGCGGGATAAACATTCAGTACTTC.